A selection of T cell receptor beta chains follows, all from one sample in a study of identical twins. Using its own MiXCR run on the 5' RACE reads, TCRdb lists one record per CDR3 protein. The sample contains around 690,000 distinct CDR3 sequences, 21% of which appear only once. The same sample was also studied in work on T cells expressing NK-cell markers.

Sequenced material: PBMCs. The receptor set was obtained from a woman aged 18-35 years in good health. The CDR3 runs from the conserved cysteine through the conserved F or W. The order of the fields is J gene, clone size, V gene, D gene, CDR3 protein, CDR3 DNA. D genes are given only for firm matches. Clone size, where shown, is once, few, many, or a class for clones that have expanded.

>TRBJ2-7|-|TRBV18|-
CASSPAIYSEQYF
TGTGCCAGCTCACCAGCCATCTACTCGGAGCAGTACTTC
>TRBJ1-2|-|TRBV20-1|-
CSAGRGAWNYGYTF
TGCAGTGCGGGAAGGGGGGCCTGGAACTATGGCTACACCTTC
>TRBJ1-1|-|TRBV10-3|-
CAISWGGLNTEAFF
TGTGCCATCAGCTGGGGGGGCCTGAACACTGAAGCTTTCTTT
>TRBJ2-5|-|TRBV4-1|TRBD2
CASSQEGTKETQYF
TGCGCCAGCAGCCAAGAAGGGACTAAAGAGACCCAGTACTTC
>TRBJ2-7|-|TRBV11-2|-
CASSLEVWYEQYF
TGTGCCAGCAGCTTAGAAGTATGGTACGAGCAGTACTTC
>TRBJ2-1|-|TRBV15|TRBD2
CATSRDGRAYNEQFF
TGTGCCACCAGCAGAGACGGGAGGGCCTACAATGAGCAGTTCTTC
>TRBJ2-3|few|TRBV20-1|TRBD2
CSAPRRTAGAGTQYF
TGCAGTGCTCCCCGACGGACAGCGGGGGCTGGTACGCAGTATTTT
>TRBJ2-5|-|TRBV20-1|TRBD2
CSARASGDGETQYF
TGCAGTGCAAGAGCCAGCGGGGACGGGGAGACCCAGTACTTC
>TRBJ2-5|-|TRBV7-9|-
CASSEQGRWSETQYF
TGTGCCAGCAGCGAGCAGGGGAGGTGGTCGGAGACCCAGTACTTC
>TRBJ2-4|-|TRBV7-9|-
CASSLLTGTKNIQYF
TGTGCCAGCAGCCTTCTTACAGGGACCAAAAACATTCAGTACTTC